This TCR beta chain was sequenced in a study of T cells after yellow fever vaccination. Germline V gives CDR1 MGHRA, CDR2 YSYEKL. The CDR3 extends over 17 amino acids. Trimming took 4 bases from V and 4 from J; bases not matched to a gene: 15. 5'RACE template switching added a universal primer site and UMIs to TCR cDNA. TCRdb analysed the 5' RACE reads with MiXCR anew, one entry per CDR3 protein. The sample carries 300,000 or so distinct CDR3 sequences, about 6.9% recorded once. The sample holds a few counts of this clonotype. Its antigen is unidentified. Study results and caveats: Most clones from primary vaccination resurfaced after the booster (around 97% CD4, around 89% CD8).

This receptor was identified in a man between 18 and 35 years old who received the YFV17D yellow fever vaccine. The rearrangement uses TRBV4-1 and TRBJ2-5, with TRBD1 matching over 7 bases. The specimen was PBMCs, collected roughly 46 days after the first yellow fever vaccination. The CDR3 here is CASSRLTGSGLRETQYF. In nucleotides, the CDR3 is TGCGCCAGCAGCCGATTGACAGGGTCGGGATTAAGAGAGACCCAGTACTTC.